The table lists the clone carrying this TCR beta chain with a count of one. Here immunoSEQ multiplex PCR was the method, and the copy in TCRdb shows in-frame clones only, minus some. The table has about 130,000 clones, approximately 85% seen once; the top ten hold about 5.4%. Germline assignment: CDR1 LNHDA and CDR2 SQIVND (reference sequence). This CDR3 region has 14 residues. V lost 5 bases and J lost 4; bases outside the gene matches: 6. The sample comes from a study of blood T cell repertoires in COVID-19. The chain recombines TRBV19 with TRBJ1-2; 8 bases are shared with TRBD1. The sample consisted of peripheral blood. The sequence was obtained from a human donor in a cohort sampled during active COVID-19. In DNA, the CDR3 is TGTGCCAGTAGTTTGGACAGGGAGGGCTATGGCTACACCTTC. Its translation: CASSLDREGYGYTF.